These 18 T cell receptor beta chains were sequenced from one sample in a study of post-analysis software for immune sequencing data. Unique molecular identifiers featured in each of the TCR beta cDNA libraries. TCRdb reanalysed the PCR reads using MiXCR and keeps one entry per CDR3 protein. The profile shows roughly 730,000 distinct CDR3 sequences, approximately 30% of them singletons. The study, taken as a whole, reports: In patients, about five TRBV segments were more frequent than in controls, with TRBV5-6, TRBV5-1 and TRBV20-1 among them.

These receptors' antigens are unknown. Specimen: blood. The source of these receptors is a girl aged 10 to 17 with multiple sclerosis.

The sample holds a few counts of this clonotype. This chain joins TRBV20-1 and TRBJ2-3; no clear D. CDR3 length: 13 residues. Deletions cut 3 bases from V and 6 bases from J, with 13 bases between. The germline V gene has CDR1 DFQATT and CDR2 SNEGSKA (reference sequence). CDR3 protein: CSARRPPWDTQYF. CDR3 coding DNA: TGCAGTGCTAGGAGACCCCCCTGGGATACGCAGTATTTT.

This clonotype was recorded a few times. The chain recombines TRBV12-3 or TRBV12-4 with TRBJ2-3, with D perhaps TRBD1 (6 bases). V lost 7 bases and J 1 base, leaving 18 bases between the germline ends. The CDR3 has 16 residues. The CDR3 DNA is TGTGCCAGCACCCAACGTACAGGGTCTCGCACAGATACGCAGTATTTT. It translates to CASTQRTGSRTDTQYF.

V usage is TRBV20-1 and J usage is TRBJ1-6; D uncertain. Germline V gene data show CDR1 as DFQATT and CDR2 as SNEGSKA (reference sequence). V shed 7 bases and J shed 7 bases, with 17 bases lying between them. The CDR3 is made up of 14 amino acids. Here the CDR3 DNA reads TGCAGTGTTAATCCGACCGGGAGCAATTCACCCCTCCACTTT. Its translation: CSVNPTGSNSPLHF.

V is TRBV4-2 and J is TRBJ1-2; 7 bases map to TRBD1. Trimming took 0 bases from V and 3 from J; bases not matched to a gene: 10. This CDR3 has 17 residues. CDR1 is LGHNA and CDR2 is YNFKEQ in the germline V gene. The CDR3 DNA reads as TGTGCCAGCAGCCAAGATGAGGGGGCAGGGGAGGACTATGGCTACACCTTC. It translates to CASSQDEGAGEDYGYTF.

This rearrangement joins TRBV14 to TRBJ1-1, with no clear D. The CDR3 has 18 residues. V was clipped by 0 bases and J by 1 base, with 18 bases between them. Germline V gene data show CDR1 as SGHDN and CDR2 as FVKESK. The CDR3, as DNA: TGTGCCAGCAGCCAAGATAACTCCGCGGCCGCGAGGAACACTGAAGCTTTCTTT. Protein sequence: CASSQDNSAAARNTEAFF.

Only a few counts were recorded for this clonotype. The rearrangement uses TRBV18 and TRBJ2-1, with 8 bases aligning to TRBD1. V was clipped by 7 bases and J by 10 bases; unmatched bases: 9. The CDR3 spans 13 residues. Germline loops: CDR1 KGHSH, CDR2 LQKENI. The CDR3 loop reads CASCPDRAGEQFF. CDR3 in DNA: TGTGCCAGCTGCCCGGACAGGGCAGGCGAGCAGTTCTTC.

The table lists this clonotype with a few counts. The chain links TRBV24-1 to TRBJ2-3, with D tentatively TRBD1 or TRBD2 (5 bases each). Trimming cost V 6 bases and J 0 bases, with 27 bases left between them. The CDR3 spans 20 residues. Germline CDR1 and CDR2: KGHDR and SFDVKD. DNA for the CDR3: TGTGCCACCAGTAAAAGCAATTTGGATAGGAGCTGGGGGAGCACAGATACGCAGTATTTT. Translating gives CATSKSNLDRSWGSTDTQYF.

In regard to this clonotype: The junction departs from germline at one end; a sequencing error may be responsible. V usage is TRBV12-3 or TRBV12-4 and J usage is TRBJ2-3, with D perhaps being TRBD1 or TRBD2 (5 bases each). This CDR3 region has 13 residues. CDR3 DNA sequence: TGTGCCAGCAGCCGGGCAAGAGGGGATATGCAGTATTTT. Translation: CASSRARGDMQYF.

This rearrangement joins TRBV7-2 to TRBJ2-3; the D is unclear. The CDR3 loop spans 14 amino acids. CDR1 is SGHTA, CDR2 FQGNSA, per germline. The V end was cut by 1 base, the J end by 6 bases, with 11 bases between. This CDR3 is CASSLGVNEDTQYF. Written as DNA, the CDR3 is TGTGCCAGCAGCTTAGGGGTCAACGAGGATACGCAGTATTTT.

V is TRBV10-3 and J is TRBJ2-5, with 10 bases fitting TRBD2. The CDR3 contains 20 residues. V gave up 3 bases and J gave up 6 bases; unmatched junction bases: 22. Germline V gene lookup returns CDR1 ENHRY and CDR2 SYGVKD. The CDR3 sequence: CAISDLGLAGVFSRQKTQYF. CDR3 coding DNA: TGTGCCATCAGTGATCTAGGTCTAGCGGGAGTATTCTCGAGGCAGAAGACCCAGTACTTC.

The chain combines TRBV7-2 with TRBJ1-2; D is ambiguous. Trimming removed 5 bases from V and 2 bases from J, with 15 bases in between. CDR3 length equals 15 residues. Germline assignment: CDR1 SGHTA and CDR2 FQGNSA. CDR3 sequence (DNA): TGTGCCAGCAGCGGACCCACCATAAAGAACTATGGCTACACCTTC. Its protein is CASSGPTIKNYGYTF.

This clonotype was observed a handful of times. This chain links TRBV6-2 or TRBV6-3 with TRBJ2-1; the match to TRBD2 covers 8 bases. V lost 7 bases and J lost 0; bases outside the gene matches: 5. CDR3 length equals 15 residues. Germline V gene data show CDR1 as MNHEY and CDR2 as SVGEGT. The CDR3 DNA reads TGTGCCAGCAAACTAGCGGCTCTCTCCTACAATGAGCAGTTCTTC. This codes for CASKLAALSYNEQFF.

The rearrangement joins TRBV10-3 to TRBJ2-1, with a possible D match to TRBD2 (5 bases). CDR1 and CDR2 (germline): ENHRY, SYGVKD. The length of the CDR3 is 15 residues. V was shortened by 5 bases and J by 7 bases, with 18 bases between the two germline ends. DNA of the CDR3: TGTGCCATCAGTCCGGAACGGGGTGGAGGTAATGAGCAGTTCTTC. This encodes CAISPERGGGNEQFF.

This chain joins TRBV14 and TRBJ1-2, with D uncertain. Looked up from germline, CDR1 is SGHDN and CDR2 is FVKESK. The CDR3 is 13 residues long. Deletions cut 0 bases from V and 8 bases from J, with 10 bases between. The CDR3 DNA follows: TGTGCCAGCAGCCAAGATCAGGTTGGGGGCTACACCTTC. This translates into CASSQDQVGGYTF.

This clonotype has more than one count but fewer than ten. The V call is TRBV7-6, the J call TRBJ2-2; D not resolved. Trimming shortened V by 6 bases and J by 4 bases, and 3 bases separated the two germline ends. Germline assignment: CDR1 SGHVS and CDR2 FNYEAQ. The CDR3 has 11 amino acids. In DNA, the CDR3 is TGTGCCAGCAGGACCACCGGGGAGCTGTTTTTT. It encodes CASRTTGELFF.

In the case of this clonotype: A much larger clone differs by one base, so this may be a read error. The rearrangement uses TRBV10-3 and TRBJ2-7; 7 positions match TRBD2. Per germline, CDR1 ENHRY and CDR2 SYGVKD. The CDR3 loop spans 13 amino acids. Germline trimming cut 8 bases from V and 2 bases from J; bases unmatched to any gene: 6. CDR3 region: CAIAIAGTYEQYF. The CDR3 DNA follows: TGTGCCATCGCGATAGCGGGCACCTACGAGCAGTACTTC.

In its sample, this clonotype was seen many times. The chain combines TRBV7-9 with TRBJ2-7; TRBD2 matches 9 bases. After removal of 5 bases from V and 7 bases from J, the junction contained 9 bases not matched to a gene. CDR1 and CDR2 (germline): SEHNR, FQNEAQ (reference sequence). The CDR3 length is 14 residues. CDR3 protein: CASSPAGGPREQYF. CDR3 nucleotide sequence: TGTGCCAGCAGCCCAGCGGGAGGCCCTCGGGAGCAGTACTTC.

This clonotype was counted between two and nine times. Since a much larger clone is just one base distant, this may be a read error. This rearrangement joins TRBV7-2 to TRBJ2-7; no reliable D call. V was trimmed by 1 base and J by 10 bases, leaving 17 bases between them. This CDR3 comprises 14 residues. Germline CDR1 is SGHTA and CDR2 is FQGNSA. The chain's CDR3 is CASSLDLSQEAQYF. CDR3 in DNA: TGTGCCAGCAGCTTAGACCTGTCGCAAGAGGCCCAGTACTTC.